Below, 5 T cell receptor beta chains from the same sample are listed, as sequenced in a study of regulatory T cells in long-lasting Graves disease. The time point: persistent/refractory GD, antithyroid drugs over 5 years with positive TRAb. From RNA extracted from PBMCs, the TCR library was made. To make TCR beta libraries, researchers used iRepertoire HTBI primers and Arm-PCR of CDR3 regions. Using its own MiXCR run on the multiplex PCR reads, TCRdb lists one record per CDR3 protein. The sample has approximately 400,000 distinct CDR3 sequences; less than 25% are singletons. Sequenced material: peripheral blood mononuclear cells (PBMCs), taken when the disease was refractory, from a patient treated with antithyroid drugs. The receptors stem from a female donor with Graves disease.

This clonotype was recorded a few times. V usage is TRBV15 and J usage is TRBJ2-4; TRBD1 matches at 7 bases. The junction had 5 bases not matched to a gene; V was cut back by 0 bases and J by 0 bases. The CDR3 covers 17 residues. Germline CDR1 and CDR2: LNHNV and YYDKDF (reference sequence). The CDR3 nucleotides are TGTGCCACCAGCAGAGAAGGGACAGTCCTAGCCAAAAACATTCAGTACTTC. Amino acid sequence: CATSREGTVLAKNIQYF.

The chain employs TRBV29-1 and TRBJ1-1; 8 positions match TRBD1. V lost 2 bases to trimming and J lost 5 bases; unmatched junction nucleotides: 4. The germline V gene encodes CDR1 SQVTM and CDR2 ANQGSEA. This CDR3 is 13 amino acids long. CDR3 residues: CSVEQGARTEAFF. The CDR3 DNA reads as TGCAGCGTTGAACAGGGGGCCCGGACTGAAGCTTTCTTT.

The chain employs TRBV9 and TRBJ2-6, with D possibly being TRBD1 (6 bases). V lost 2 bases, J lost 0 bases, and 9 bases lay in between. The CDR3 length is 16 residues. CDR1 and CDR2 from the germline V gene are SGDLS and YYNGEE. The CDR3 sequence is CASSVDSVSGANVLTF. The CDR3 nucleotides read TGTGCCAGCAGCGTGGACAGCGTCTCTGGGGCCAACGTCCTGACTTTC.

This chain joins TRBV18 and TRBJ2-7; D is uncertain. Germline V gene data show CDR1 as KGHSH and CDR2 as LQKENI. Trimming removed 2 bases at V and 4 bases at J, with 9 bases between. This CDR3 is built from 13 residues. The CDR3: CASSPRHLYEQYF. CDR3 bases: TGTGCCAGCTCACCAAGGCACCTATACGAGCAGTACTTC.

The sample holds many counts of this clonotype. J is TRBJ2-2 and V is TRBV30, with D possibly TRBD2 on 5 matching bases. Germline-derived CDR1 and CDR2 are GTSNPN and SVGIG (reference sequence). The CDR3 is 14 residues long. Trimming took off 5 bases at V and 0 bases at J, with 10 bases between the two ends. CDR3 in DNA: TGTGCCTGGGCGGGTCCCCCGAACACCGGGGAGCTGTTTTTT. This sequence encodes CAWAGPPNTGELFF.